This T cell receptor (beta chain) originates from a study of radiation and T cells in renal cell carcinoma (dated by TCRdb to between 2020 and 2021). A note on the overall study: In total, fewer than 55 samples, comprising roughly 25 tumors and some 27 peripheral blood samples, were subjected to TCR beta sequencing. In the 45 to 65 samples combined, fewer than 5 million unique CDR3 nucleotide sequences were found, encoding roughly 2,500,000 unique CDR3 amino acid sequences.

General conclusions and limits of the study: With a single-armed trial design, the study had no way to address how radiation dose or scheduling affects the TCR repertoire. TCR clonality was higher in irradiated tumors than in controls, as the top 100 clonotypes made up an average of approximately 54% of the repertoire in irradiated tumors compared with 43% in nephrectomy-only tumors. Because only small tumor regions of approximately 0.93 g were available, intratumoral heterogeneity was not captured. Compared with control tumors, irradiated tumors had a greater number of dominant CDR3 motifs, and those motifs took up a bigger portion of the repertoire.

TCR beta libraries were generated from genomic DNA with the immunoSEQ kit, following the manufacturer's recommendations. To prepare libraries, a first multiplex PCR with proprietary primers was run, followed by a second PCR that added unique barcodes, and a bead cleanup was done after each round. Each sample batch included a kit-provided positive control reaction and a negative control reaction. The final libraries were assessed on an Agilent 4200 TapeStation D1000 ScreenTape, pooled by volume, and quantified by qPCR. Sequencing was performed on an Illumina NextSeq500 with a MidOutput 150-cycle cartridge, and 156 Read1 and 15 Index1 cycles were run with kit custom primers. The pooled library was loaded at 0.95 to 1 pM, with a roughly 18% PhiX control spiked in. Processing in the source paper ran as follows. Vendor-processed data were analyzed in R, with a clonotype defined as all T cells sharing the same CDR3 nucleotide sequence. In the clone abundance analyses, frequencies in each sample were normalized to that sample's 10,000 most abundant clones. Public T cell clones, which averaged fewer than five per sample, were excluded before analysis. Dominant motifs were analyzed with ImmunoMap using the PAM10 matrix, a gap penalty of 30, and a homology threshold of 0.3, and motifs with a cumulative frequency of at least 0.01 were considered dominant. Here the immuneACCESS table is served through TCRdb, limited to in-frame sequences with V and J called. Missing clones are a known gap in these copies; in checked studies unresolved V genes cover under half, and the rest lacks a known reason. D and trimming were read from the DNA, whereas the V and J calls and clone size are those reported in that table. The sample table holds 15,000 to 17,000 clones, of which around 58% were seen once. Approximately 10% of the sample comes from the top ten.

Details on this clone: The antigen it recognizes is unknown. No clone much larger than this one lies a single base away; base qualities are absent.

At the junction V is shortened by 5 bases and J by 0 bases, with 10 bases in between. From cysteine to phenylalanine, the CDR3 is 15 amino acids long. Just CDR3 DNA is preserved here, 45 bases in frame from base 1. CDR1 is given as SGHTA and CDR2 as FQGNSA, both from the germline V gene. The time point label here, explained by the study, means: tumor resected at nephrectomy. Explained via the paper, the treatment or condition label denotes: treatment-naive control, cytoreductive nephrectomy. Control tumors came from treatment-naive renal cell carcinoma patients who underwent cytoreductive nephrectomy without prior radiation. All patients had renal cell carcinoma with clear cell pathology. Control tumors used for TCR sequencing were obtained from several females and over 10 males (median age about 50 years, range about 35 to 90) and were resected from about 2011 to 2014. Tumors were dissociated mechanically, digested with collagenase/hyaluronidase at 37 degrees C, processed in gentleMACS C tubes, and stored in liquid nitrogen. Genomic DNA for TCR sequencing was prepared using the QIAamp DNA Blood Mini Kit (Qiagen). Samples were included in the analyses only if all quality control checks were passed.

This receptor was obtained from a man in his fifties with renal cell carcinoma. The chain uses TRBV7-2 and TRBJ2-2; no D segment can be confidently identified. Here the sequenced sample was tumor tissue, taken from a patient whose treatment was nephrectomy without radiotherapy. Here is the DNA: TGTGCCAGCAGCCGTACGGCATCGAACACCGGGGAGCTGTTTTTT. Translated, this is CASSRTASNTGELFF.